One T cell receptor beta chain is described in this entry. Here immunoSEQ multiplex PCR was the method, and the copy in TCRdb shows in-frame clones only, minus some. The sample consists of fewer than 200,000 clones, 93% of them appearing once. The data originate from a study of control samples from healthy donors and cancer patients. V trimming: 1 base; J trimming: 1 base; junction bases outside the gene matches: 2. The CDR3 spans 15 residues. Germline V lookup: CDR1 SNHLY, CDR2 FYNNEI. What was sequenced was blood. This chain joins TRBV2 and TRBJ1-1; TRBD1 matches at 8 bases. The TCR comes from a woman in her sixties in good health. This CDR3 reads CASSEVGTGNTEAFF. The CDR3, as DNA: TGTGCCAGCAGTGAAGTGGGGACAGGGAACACTGAAGCTTTCTTT.